This T cell receptor beta chain was sequenced during a study of Graves' ophthalmopathy and Graves' hyperthyroidism. From RNA, the CDR3 regions of TCR beta chains were amplified and sequenced. The first round was an RT-PCR with HTBI primers, and the second round was a multiplex PCR. MiXCR was run by TCRdb on the multiplex PCR reads, yielding one entry per CDR3 protein. The sample holds a few hundred thousand distinct CDR3 sequences, 39% seen once. Looked up from germline, CDR1 is SQVTM and CDR2 is ANQGSEA. The CDR3 sequence is 13 residues long. The trim removed 7 bases at V and 7 bases at J, leaving 3 bases unmatched.

The chain is built from TRBV29-1 and TRBJ1-6; TRBD1 agrees at 11 bases. Source material: peripheral blood or thyroid tissue (not recorded which). The receptor comes from an adult man with Graves' hyperthyroidism. The CDR3 DNA follows: TGCAGCGCTAGGACAGGGGGCAATTCACCCCTCCACTTT. Translating gives CSARTGGNSPLHF.